This TCR beta chain was identified in a study of blood T cell repertoires in COVID-19. Study-wide background: The United States, Italy and Spain provided the acute and convalescent COVID-19 samples. PBMCs, B-cell-depleted T cells, or T cells provided the cDNA or gDNA that made up the material.

Original handling: Reference gene primer amplification yielded estimated nucleated cell counts. Produced via immunoSEQ multiplex PCR; TCRdb's table is partial and in-frame only. V, J and clone size are those of that table, while D and trimming were read from the DNA. The table has 150,000 to 200,000 clones, 70% to 90% seen once. Unmatched junction bases numbered 3, after V lost 3 bases and J lost 7 bases. CDR1 and CDR2 (germline): SGHVS, FNYEAQ. The CDR3 spans 14 residues. Sequencing used peripheral blood. The TCR sequence derives from a woman aged 70 to 79 with acute or convalescent COVID-19. The rearrangement joins TRBV7-6 to TRBJ1-4; 9 bases align to TRBD1. The CDR3 region is CASSFGTGPEKLFF. The CDR3 DNA reads TGTGCCAGCAGCTTCGGGACAGGGCCTGAAAAACTGTTTTTT. The whole variable domain, remainder taken from reference TRBV7-6 and TRBJ1-4, is GAGVSQSPRYKVTKRGQDVALRCDPISGHVSLYWYRQALGQGPEFLTYFNYEAQQDKSGLPNDRFSAERPEGSISTLTIQRTEQRDSAMYRCASSFGTGPEKLFFGSGTQLSVL.